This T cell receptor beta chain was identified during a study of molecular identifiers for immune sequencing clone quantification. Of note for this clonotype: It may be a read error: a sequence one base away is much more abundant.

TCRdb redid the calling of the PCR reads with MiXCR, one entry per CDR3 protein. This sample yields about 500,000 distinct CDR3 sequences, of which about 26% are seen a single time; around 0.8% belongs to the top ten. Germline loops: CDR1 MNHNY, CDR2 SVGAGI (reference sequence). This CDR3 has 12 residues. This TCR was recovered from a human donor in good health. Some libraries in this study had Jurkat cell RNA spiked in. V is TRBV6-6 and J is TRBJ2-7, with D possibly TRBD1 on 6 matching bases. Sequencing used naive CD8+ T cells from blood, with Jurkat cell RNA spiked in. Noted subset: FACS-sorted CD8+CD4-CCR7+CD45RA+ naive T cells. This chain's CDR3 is CAGSYSGGQQYF. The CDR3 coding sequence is TGTGCCGGCAGTTACTCTGGGGGCCAGCAGTACTTC.